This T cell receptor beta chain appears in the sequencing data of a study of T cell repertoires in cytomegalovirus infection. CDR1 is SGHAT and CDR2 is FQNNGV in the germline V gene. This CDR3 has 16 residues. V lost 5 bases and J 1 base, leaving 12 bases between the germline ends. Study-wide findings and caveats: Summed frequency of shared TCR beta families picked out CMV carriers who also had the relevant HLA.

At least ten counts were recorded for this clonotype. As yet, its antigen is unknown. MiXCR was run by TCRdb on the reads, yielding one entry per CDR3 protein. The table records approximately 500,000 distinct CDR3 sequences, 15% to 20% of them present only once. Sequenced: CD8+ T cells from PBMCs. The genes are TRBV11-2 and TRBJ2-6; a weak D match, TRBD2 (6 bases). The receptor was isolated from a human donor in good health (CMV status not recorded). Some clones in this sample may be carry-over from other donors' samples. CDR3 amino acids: CASSGPGGSGANVLTF. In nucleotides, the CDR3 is TGTGCCAGCAGCGGGCCCGGGGGTTCTGGGGCCAACGTCCTGACTTTC.